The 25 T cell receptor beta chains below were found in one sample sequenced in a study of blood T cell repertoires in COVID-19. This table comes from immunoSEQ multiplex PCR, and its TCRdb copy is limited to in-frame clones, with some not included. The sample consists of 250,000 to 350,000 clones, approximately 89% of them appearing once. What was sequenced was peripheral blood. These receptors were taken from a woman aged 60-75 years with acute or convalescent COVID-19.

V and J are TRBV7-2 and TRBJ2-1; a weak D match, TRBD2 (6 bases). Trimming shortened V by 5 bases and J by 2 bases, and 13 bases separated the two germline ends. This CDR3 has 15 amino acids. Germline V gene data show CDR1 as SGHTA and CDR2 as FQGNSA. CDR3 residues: CASSRDSGAYNEQFF. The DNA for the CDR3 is TGTGCCAGCAGCCGGGATAGCGGAGCCTACAATGAGCAGTTCTTC.

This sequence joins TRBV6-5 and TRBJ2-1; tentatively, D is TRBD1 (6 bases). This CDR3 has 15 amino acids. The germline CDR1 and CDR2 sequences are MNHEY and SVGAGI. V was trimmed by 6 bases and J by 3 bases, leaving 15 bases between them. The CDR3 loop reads CASSKTGPGYNEQFF. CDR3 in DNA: TGTGCCAGCAGCAAAACAGGGCCAGGCTACAATGAGCAGTTCTTC.

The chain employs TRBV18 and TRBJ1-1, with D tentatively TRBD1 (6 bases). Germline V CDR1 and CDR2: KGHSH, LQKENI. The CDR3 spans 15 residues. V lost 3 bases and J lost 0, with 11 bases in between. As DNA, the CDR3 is TGTGCCAGCTCACCTGGGGACAACCTGAACACTGAAGCTTTCTTT. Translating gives CASSPGDNLNTEAFF.

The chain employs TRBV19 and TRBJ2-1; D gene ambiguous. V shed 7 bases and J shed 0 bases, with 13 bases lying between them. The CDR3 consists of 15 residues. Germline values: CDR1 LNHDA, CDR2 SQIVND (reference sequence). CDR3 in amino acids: CASKARRSSYNEQFF. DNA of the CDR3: TGTGCCAGTAAAGCTAGACGGAGCTCCTACAATGAGCAGTTCTTC.

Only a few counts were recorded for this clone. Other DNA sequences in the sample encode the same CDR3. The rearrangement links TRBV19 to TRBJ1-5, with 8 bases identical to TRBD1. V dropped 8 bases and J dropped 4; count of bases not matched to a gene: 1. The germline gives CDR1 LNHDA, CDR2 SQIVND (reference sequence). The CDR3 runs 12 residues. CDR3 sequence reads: CASRQGNQPQHF. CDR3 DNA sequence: TGTGCCAGTCGACAGGGGAATCAGCCCCAGCATTTT.

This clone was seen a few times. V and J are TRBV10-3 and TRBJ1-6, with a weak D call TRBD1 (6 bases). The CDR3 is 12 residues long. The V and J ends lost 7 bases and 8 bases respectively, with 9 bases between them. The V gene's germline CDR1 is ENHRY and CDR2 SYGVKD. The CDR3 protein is CAITDSYSPLHF. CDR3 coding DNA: TGTGCCATCACGGACAGTTATTCACCCCTCCACTTT.

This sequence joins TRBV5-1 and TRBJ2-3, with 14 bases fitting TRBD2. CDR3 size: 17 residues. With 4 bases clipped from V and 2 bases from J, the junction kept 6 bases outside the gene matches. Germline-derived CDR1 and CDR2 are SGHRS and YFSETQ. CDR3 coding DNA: TGCGCCAGCAGCCTAGGACTAGCGGGGGGACCCACAGATACGCAGTATTTT. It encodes CASSLGLAGGPTDTQYF.

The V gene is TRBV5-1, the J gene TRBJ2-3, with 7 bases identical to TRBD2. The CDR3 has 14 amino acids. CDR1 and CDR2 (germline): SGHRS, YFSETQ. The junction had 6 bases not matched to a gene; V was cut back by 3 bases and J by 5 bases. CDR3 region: CASSSGTKVDTQYF. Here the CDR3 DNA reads TGCGCCAGCAGCTCCGGGACTAAGGTAGATACGCAGTATTTT.

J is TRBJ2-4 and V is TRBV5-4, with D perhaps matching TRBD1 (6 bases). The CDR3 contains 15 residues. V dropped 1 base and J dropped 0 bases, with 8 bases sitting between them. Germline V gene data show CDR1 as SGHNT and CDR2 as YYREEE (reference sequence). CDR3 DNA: TGTGCCAGCAGCTTGCCAGGGGAAGCCAAAAACATTCAGTACTTC. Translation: CASSLPGEAKNIQYF.

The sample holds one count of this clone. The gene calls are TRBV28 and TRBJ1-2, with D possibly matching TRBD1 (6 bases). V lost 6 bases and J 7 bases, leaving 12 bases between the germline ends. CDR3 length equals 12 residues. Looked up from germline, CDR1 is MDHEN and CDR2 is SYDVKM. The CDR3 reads CASSSGESGYTF. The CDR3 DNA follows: TGTGCCAGCAGCTCAGGGGAGAGTGGCTACACCTTC.

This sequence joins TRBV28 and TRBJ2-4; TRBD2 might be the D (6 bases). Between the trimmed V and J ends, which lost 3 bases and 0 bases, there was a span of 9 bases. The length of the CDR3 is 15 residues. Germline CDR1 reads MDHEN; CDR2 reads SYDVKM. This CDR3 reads CASSFRGIAKNIQYF. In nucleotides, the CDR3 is TGTGCCAGCAGTTTTCGGGGGATAGCCAAAAACATTCAGTACTTC.

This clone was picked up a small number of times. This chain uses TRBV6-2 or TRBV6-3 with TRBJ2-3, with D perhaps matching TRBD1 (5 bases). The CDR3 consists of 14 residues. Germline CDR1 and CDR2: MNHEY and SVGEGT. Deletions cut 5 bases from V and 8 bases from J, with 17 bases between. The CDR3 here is CASSTRQILRTQYF. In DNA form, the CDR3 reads TGTGCCAGCAGTACCAGACAGATTTTGCGTACGCAGTATTTT.

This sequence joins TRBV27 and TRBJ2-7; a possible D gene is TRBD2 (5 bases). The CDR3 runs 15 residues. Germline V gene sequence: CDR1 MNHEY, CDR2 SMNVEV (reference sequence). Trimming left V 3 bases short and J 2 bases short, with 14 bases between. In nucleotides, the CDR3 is TGTGCCAGCAGTTTTGTAGAGGGTTCCGCCTACGAGCAGTACTTC. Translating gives CASSFVEGSAYEQYF.

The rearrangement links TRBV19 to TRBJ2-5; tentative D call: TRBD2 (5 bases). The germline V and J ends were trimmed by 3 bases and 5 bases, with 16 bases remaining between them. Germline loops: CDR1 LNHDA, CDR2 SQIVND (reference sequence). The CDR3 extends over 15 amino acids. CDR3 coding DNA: TGTGCCAGTAGTATGAGAGGCGTCTCGGGGGAGACCCAGTACTTC. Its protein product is CASSMRGVSGETQYF.

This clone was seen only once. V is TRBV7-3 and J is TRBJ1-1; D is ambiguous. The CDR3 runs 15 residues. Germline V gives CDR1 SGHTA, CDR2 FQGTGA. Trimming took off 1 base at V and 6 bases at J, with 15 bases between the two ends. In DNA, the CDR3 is TGTGCCAGCAGCTTAATCCCAGGCCGTGGGTCTGAAGCTTTCTTT. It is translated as CASSLIPGRGSEAFF.

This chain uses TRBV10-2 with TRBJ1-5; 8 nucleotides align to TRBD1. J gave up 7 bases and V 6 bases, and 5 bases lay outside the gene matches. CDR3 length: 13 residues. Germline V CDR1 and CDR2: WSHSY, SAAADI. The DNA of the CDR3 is TGCGCCAGCAGACAGGGGGAGGGACAGCCCCAGCATTTT. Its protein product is CASRQGEGQPQHF.

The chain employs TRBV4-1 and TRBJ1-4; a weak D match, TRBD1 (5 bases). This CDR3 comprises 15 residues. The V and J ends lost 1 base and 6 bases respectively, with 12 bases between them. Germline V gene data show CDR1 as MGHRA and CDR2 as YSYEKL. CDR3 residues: CASSQGGGRDEKLFF. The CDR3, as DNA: TGCGCCAGCAGCCAAGGGGGAGGCAGGGATGAAAAACTGTTTTTT.

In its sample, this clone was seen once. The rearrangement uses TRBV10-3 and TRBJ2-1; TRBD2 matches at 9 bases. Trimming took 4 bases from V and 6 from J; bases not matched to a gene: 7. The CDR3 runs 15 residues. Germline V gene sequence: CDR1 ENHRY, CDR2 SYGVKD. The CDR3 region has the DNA TGTGCCATCAGTGGTCTGGCGGGAGGGTCCAATGAGCAGTTCTTC. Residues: CAISGLAGGSNEQFF.

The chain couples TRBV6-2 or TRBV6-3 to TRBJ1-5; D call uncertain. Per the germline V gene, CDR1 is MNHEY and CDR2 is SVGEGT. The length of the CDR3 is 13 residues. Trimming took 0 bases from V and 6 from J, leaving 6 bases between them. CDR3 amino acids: CASSYSGVQPQHF. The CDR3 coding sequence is TGTGCCAGCAGTTACTCCGGGGTTCAGCCCCAGCATTTT.

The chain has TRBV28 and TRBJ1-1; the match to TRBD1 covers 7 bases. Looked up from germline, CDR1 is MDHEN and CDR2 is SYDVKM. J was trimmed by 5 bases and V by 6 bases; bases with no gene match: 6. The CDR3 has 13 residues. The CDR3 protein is CASRWNRGTEAFF. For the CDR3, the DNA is TGTGCCAGCAGATGGAACAGGGGTACTGAAGCTTTCTTT. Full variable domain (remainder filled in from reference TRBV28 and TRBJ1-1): DVKVTQSSRYLVKRTGEKVFLECVQDMDHENMFWYRQDPGLGLRLIYFSYDVKMKEKGDIPEGYSVSREKKERFSLILESASTNQTSMYLCASRWNRGTEAFFGQGTRLTVV.

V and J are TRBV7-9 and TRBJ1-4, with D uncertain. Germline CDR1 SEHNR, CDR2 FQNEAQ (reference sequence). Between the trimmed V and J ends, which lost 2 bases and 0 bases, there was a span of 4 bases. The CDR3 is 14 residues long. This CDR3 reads CASSLRATNEKLFF. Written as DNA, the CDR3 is TGTGCCAGCAGCTTACGAGCAACTAATGAAAAACTGTTTTTT. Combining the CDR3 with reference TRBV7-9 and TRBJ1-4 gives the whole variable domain DTGVSQNPRHKITKRGQNVTFRCDPISEHNRLYWYRQTLGQGPEFLTYFQNEAQLEKSRLLSDRFSAERPKGSFSTLEIQRTEQGDSAMYLCASSLRATNEKLFFGSGTQLSVL.

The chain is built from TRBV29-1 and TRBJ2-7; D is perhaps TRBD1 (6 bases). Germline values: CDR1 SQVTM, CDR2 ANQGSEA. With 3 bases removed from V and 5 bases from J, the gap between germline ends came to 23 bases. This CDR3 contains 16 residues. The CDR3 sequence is CSVEIYHRDTLHEQYF. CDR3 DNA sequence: TGCAGCGTTGAGATCTATCACCGGGACACCCTCCACGAGCAGTACTTC.

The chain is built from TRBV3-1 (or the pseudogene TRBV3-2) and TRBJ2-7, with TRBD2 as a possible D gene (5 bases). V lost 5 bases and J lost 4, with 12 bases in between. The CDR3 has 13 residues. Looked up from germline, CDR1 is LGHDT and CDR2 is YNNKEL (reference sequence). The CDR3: CASSRREGYEQYF. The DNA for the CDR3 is TGTGCCAGCAGCAGAAGAGAGGGATACGAGCAGTACTTC.

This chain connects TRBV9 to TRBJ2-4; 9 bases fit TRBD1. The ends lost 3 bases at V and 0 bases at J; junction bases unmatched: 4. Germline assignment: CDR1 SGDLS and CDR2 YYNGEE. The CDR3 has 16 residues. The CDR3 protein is CASSGRTGEAKNIQYF. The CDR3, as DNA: TGTGCCAGCAGCGGCCGGACAGGGGAAGCCAAAAACATTCAGTACTTC.

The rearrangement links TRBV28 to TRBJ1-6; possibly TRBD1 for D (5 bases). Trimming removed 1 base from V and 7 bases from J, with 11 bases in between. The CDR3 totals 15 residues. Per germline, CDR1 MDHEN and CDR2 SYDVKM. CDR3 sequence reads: CASSLLGLENSPLHF. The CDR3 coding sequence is TGTGCCAGCAGTTTATTGGGACTGGAAAATTCACCCCTCCACTTT. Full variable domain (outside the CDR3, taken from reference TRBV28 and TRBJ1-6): DVKVTQSSRYLVKRTGEKVFLECVQDMDHENMFWYRQDPGLGLRLIYFSYDVKMKEKGDIPEGYSVSREKKERFSLILESASTNQTSMYLCASSLLGLENSPLHFGNGTRLTVT.